This paragraph covers one T cell receptor (beta chain) sequence. Its antigen is unknown. This entry belongs to a study of blood T cells in healthy people across ages. Study results and limitations: Naive and antigen-experienced cells could not be conclusively compared, given unsorted PBMCs.

Combining a sample-barcoded 5' primer with a J-beta primer mix, a second PCR ran for roughly 6 to 12 cycles. MiXCR was run by TCRdb on the 5' RACE reads, yielding one entry per CDR3 protein. The sample lists 1.5 million to 1.8 million distinct CDR3 sequences, about 42% occurring once. Germline loops: CDR1 ENHRY, CDR2 SYGVKD. The CDR3 sequence is 15 residues long. V was pared by 3 bases and J by 10 bases, with 16 bases between. V is TRBV10-3 and J is TRBJ1-6, with D maybe TRBD1 (5 bases). The TCR sequence derives from a woman between 18 and 29 years old in good health. The sequenced sample consisted of blood. CDR3 bases: TGTGCCATCAGTGAAGTCGTCGGACGGGGCTCACCCCTCCACTTT. It translates to CAISEVVGRGSPLHF.